Described below is a single TCR beta chain sequence and its context. Its target is unknown. This sample is part of a study of T cell responses to AZD1222 COVID-19 vaccine. Study outcomes and limitations: Clonal diversity was possibly underestimated; the donors were predominantly white British and more often female. Among spike-specific TCRs, nearly half reportedly target unmutated variant regions. Vaccination with two AZD1222 doses was followed by a rise in Spike-specific TCR breadth and depth.

Measured with immunoSEQ multiplex PCR; TCRdb has only the in-frame clones, and not every one. The sample contains approximately 160,000 clones, around 88% of which appear only once. V lost 2 bases to trimming and J lost 10 bases, with 17 bases between them. The CDR3 extends over 14 amino acids. Looked up from germline, CDR1 is SGHTA and CDR2 is FQGNSA. The TCR was taken from an adult in good health. The source material was peripheral blood, sampled on day 0 of MenACWY control vaccination. The chain is built from TRBV7-2 and TRBJ1-1; D might be TRBD1 (6 bases). This CDR3 is CASSLSIGTPRAFF. CDR3 sequence (DNA): TGTGCCAGCAGCTTATCGATAGGGACACCAAGAGCTTTCTTT.